These 32 T cell receptor beta chains originate from one sample sequenced in a study of blood T cell repertoires in COVID-19. Generated by immunoSEQ multiplex PCR, the TCRdb table keeps only in-frame clones and is missing some. The sample shows approximately 150,000 clones, roughly 83% of them seen only once. Sample: PBMCs or T cells enriched from blood (not recorded which). The receptor set was obtained from a man aged 65 to 85 who had been exposed to COVID-19.

This clone turned up a few times. In DNA form, the CDR3 reads TGTGCCTGGAGTGGGGACAGCCATAGCAATCAGCCCCAGCATTTT. It translates to CAWSGDSHSNQPQHF. The chain employs TRBV30 and TRBJ1-5, with 7 nucleotides matching TRBD1. Losses at the gene ends were 1 base for V and 0 bases for J; bases not matched to a gene: 3. The CDR3 contains 15 residues. CDR1 and CDR2 from the germline V gene are GTSNPN and SVGIG (reference sequence).

The CDR3 DNA reads TGTGCCAGCAGGGGGGGGGCAGCCTCTGGGGCCAACGTCCTGACTTTC. It encodes CASRGGAASGANVLTF. The chain recombines TRBV27 with TRBJ2-6; the D gene is possibly TRBD2 (7 bases). The CDR3 has 16 residues. Germline CDR1 is MNHEY and CDR2 is SMNVEV (reference sequence). Trimming pared 6 bases from V and 0 bases from J, leaving 12 bases between.

CDR3 protein: CASSQDKLAGGDTQYF. The CDR3 DNA reads TGCGCCAGCAGCCAAGATAAGCTAGCGGGGGGTGATACGCAGTATTTT. The chain carries TRBV4-1 and TRBJ2-3; 11 bases agree with TRBD2. V lost 0 bases and J lost 6; bases outside the gene matches: 5. Per the germline V gene, CDR1 is MGHRA and CDR2 is YSYEKL. The length of the CDR3 is 16 residues.

V and J are TRBV5-6 and TRBJ2-2; D possibly corresponds to TRBD2 (5 bases). V lost 4 bases, J lost 0 bases, and 10 bases lay in between. CDR1 is SGHDT and CDR2 is YYEEEE in the germline V gene. This CDR3 contains 15 residues. The CDR3 DNA reads as TGTGCCAGCAGCCGACGGAGGTCGAACACCGGGGAGCTGTTTTTT. This codes for CASSRRRSNTGELFF.

The chain employs TRBV7-2 and TRBJ2-7, with a tentative D call TRBD1 (6 bases). V shed 3 bases and J shed 7 bases, with 13 bases lying between them. The CDR3 has 13 amino acids. Per germline, CDR1 SGHTA and CDR2 FQGNSA. Here the CDR3 reads CASSFTGSGEQYF. The CDR3 region has the DNA TGTGCCAGCAGCTTTACAGGGTCAGGAGAGCAGTACTTC.

The V call is TRBV18, the J call TRBJ2-5; the D gene is possibly TRBD1 (5 bases). The CDR3 extends over 16 amino acids. In germline, CDR1 is KGHSH, CDR2 LQKENI. The V gene lost 5 bases and the J gene lost 5 bases, with 21 bases spanning the gap. As DNA, the CDR3 is TGTGCCAGCTCAAACCTCCCTGACAGCGCCCAGGAGACCCAGTACTTC. As protein: CASSNLPDSAQETQYF. The entire variable domain, with the rest obtained from reference TRBV18 and TRBJ2-5, is as follows: NAGVMQNPRHLVRRRGQEARLRCSPMKGHSHVYWYRQLPEEGLKFMVYLQKENIIDESGMPKERFSAEFPKEGPSILRIQQVVRGDSAAYFCASSNLPDSAQETQYFGPGTRLLVL.

This sequence joins TRBV18 and TRBJ2-7; D not certain. V lost 5 bases, J lost 3 bases, and 8 bases lay in between. This CDR3 spans 12 amino acids. From germline, CDR1 is KGHSH and CDR2 LQKENI. The CDR3 is CASSIGFYEQYF. The CDR3 bases are TGTGCCAGCTCAATCGGGTTCTACGAGCAGTACTTC.

DNA of the CDR3: TGTGCCAGCAGCGTAGATTCTAGCGGCTTTACCTACGAGCAGTACTTC. This sequence encodes CASSVDSSGFTYEQYF. V and J are TRBV9 and TRBJ2-7; 7 bases match TRBD2. With 0 bases clipped from V and 2 bases from J, the junction kept 8 bases outside the gene matches. This CDR3 is 16 amino acids long. CDR1 and CDR2 from the germline V gene are SGDLS and YYNGEE.

The chain uses TRBV25-1 and TRBJ2-2, with 8 bases aligning to TRBD1. This CDR3 has 17 residues. CDR1 is MGHDK, CDR2 SYGVNS, per germline. V gave up 3 bases and J gave up 4 bases; unmatched junction bases: 10. The CDR3: CASSESTGASATGELFF. CDR3 DNA: TGTGCCAGCAGTGAGTCGACAGGGGCCTCTGCCACCGGGGAGCTGTTTTTT.

This chain uses TRBV14 with TRBJ2-5; D not certain. Trimming removed 2 bases at V and 3 bases at J, with 16 bases between. The CDR3 extends over 16 amino acids. Germline-derived CDR1 and CDR2 are SGHDN and FVKESK. The CDR3 loop is CASSQRGRGKKETQYF. CDR3 nucleotide sequence: TGTGCCAGCAGCCAACGTGGCCGAGGAAAAAAAGAGACCCAGTACTTC. The variable domain in full, completed from reference TRBV14 and TRBJ2-5, reads EAGVTQFPSHSVIEKGQTVTLRCDPISGHDNLYWYRRVMGKEIKFLLHFVKESKQDESGMPNNRFLAERTGGTYSTLKVQPAELEDSGVYFCASSQRGRGKKETQYFGPGTRLLVL.

This chain uses TRBV7-2 with TRBJ1-4, with TRBD1 as a possible D gene (6 bases). V was trimmed by 5 bases and J by 8 bases, leaving 15 bases between them. This CDR3 has 14 amino acids. Looked up from germline, CDR1 is SGHTA and CDR2 is FQGNSA. CDR3 sequence reads: CASSAAGVGEKLFF. In nucleotides, the CDR3 is TGTGCCAGCAGCGCCGCAGGGGTGGGCGAAAAACTGTTTTTT.

The V call is TRBV5-1, the J call TRBJ2-2, with TRBD1 as a possible D gene (6 bases). V dropped 1 base and J dropped 5 bases, with 9 bases sitting between them. The CDR3 has 14 residues. Per germline, CDR1 SGHRS and CDR2 YFSETQ. The CDR3 loop is CASSLRQGTGELFF. As DNA, the CDR3 is TGCGCCAGCAGCTTGAGGCAGGGGACCGGGGAGCTGTTTTTT.

The J gene is TRBJ2-2, the V gene TRBV19; 9 bases fit TRBD2. The V gene's germline CDR1 is LNHDA and CDR2 SQIVND (reference sequence). The J segment lost 4 bases and the V segment lost 5 bases, leaving 8 bases of the junction unmatched. The CDR3 covers 16 residues. The chain's CDR3 is CASSRLAGVSTGELFF. The CDR3 DNA reads as TGTGCCAGTAGTCGATTAGCGGGGGTCTCCACCGGGGAGCTGTTTTTT.

The CDR3 spells CASSQDGQSNQPQHF. The CDR3 DNA sequence: TGCGCCAGCAGCCAAGATGGACAGAGCAATCAGCCCCAGCATTTT. The J gene is TRBJ1-5, the V gene TRBV4-3; D may be TRBD1 (6 bases). V was cut by 0 bases and J by 1 base, with 7 bases left in between. The CDR3 runs to 15 residues. CDR1 and CDR2 (germline): LGHNA, YSLEER.

V is TRBV6-2 or TRBV6-3 and J is TRBJ2-1; the match to TRBD2 covers 12 bases. The length of the CDR3 is 16 residues. Germline assignment: CDR1 MNHEY and CDR2 SVGEGT. V lost 6 bases to trimming and J lost 7 bases; unmatched junction nucleotides: 10. The CDR3 nucleotides read TGTGCCAGCAGCCCCCCTGGGCTAGCGGGAGGGAATGAGCAGTTCTTC. It codes for CASSPPGLAGGNEQFF.

This rearrangement joins TRBV4-3 to TRBJ2-7, with TRBD1 as a possible D gene (5 bases). The CDR3 is 17 amino acids. V lost 1 base and J 1 base, leaving 17 bases between the germline ends. The germline V gene encodes CDR1 LGHNA and CDR2 YSLEER. The DNA of the CDR3 is TGCGCCAGCAGCCAAGGACGGGCCCCGGACAAGTCCTACGAGCAGTACTTC. Its protein is CASSQGRAPDKSYEQYF.

This clone was found once. The chain joins TRBV28 to TRBJ1-5; TRBD1 aligns across 8 bases. The CDR3 is 15 residues long. The V gene end was trimmed by 7 bases and the J gene end by 5 bases; junction bases not matched to a gene: 10. Germline V gene sequence: CDR1 MDHEN, CDR2 SYDVKM. CDR3 loop: CASNPTRTGYQPQHF. In DNA, the CDR3 is TGTGCCAGCAACCCCACAAGGACAGGGTATCAGCCCCAGCATTTT.

This chain uses TRBV11-2 with TRBJ1-1, with D possibly being TRBD1 (5 bases). With 3 bases removed from V and 5 bases from J, the gap between germline ends came to 16 bases. Germline CDR1 and CDR2: SGHAT and FQNNGV. The CDR3 totals 15 residues. The CDR3 nucleotides read TGTGCCAGCAGCTTGGCAGGACAATGGGTAACTGAAGCTTTCTTT. Translated, it gives CASSLAGQWVTEAFF.

V gene TRBV23-1 combines with J gene TRBJ1-3; D is unresolved. TRBV23-1 is an ORF; its function is uncertain. The germline V and J ends were trimmed by 11 bases and 4 bases, with 6 bases remaining between them. The CDR3 is 10 amino acids. The chain's CDR3 is CAGPGNTIYF. In nucleotides, the CDR3 is TGCGCCGGGCCAGGAAACACCATATATTTT.

The chain joins TRBV6-2 or TRBV6-3 to TRBJ1-1; 10 bases fit TRBD1. CDR1 is MNHEY and CDR2 is SVGEGT in the germline V gene. V shed 4 bases and J 5 bases; nucleotides not matched to a gene: 4. The CDR3 length is 14 residues. This CDR3 is CASSSTGGATEAFF. The CDR3 DNA reads TGTGCCAGCAGTTCGACAGGGGGCGCGACTGAAGCTTTCTTT.

This clone was seen a single time. The rearrangement uses TRBV7-2 and TRBJ2-1; the match to TRBD1 covers 9 bases. This CDR3 spans 15 amino acids. Germline V lookup: CDR1 SGHTA, CDR2 FQGNSA. V dropped 2 bases and J dropped 9; count of bases not matched to a gene: 8. CDR3 nucleotide sequence: TGTGCCAGCAGCTTACACAGGGGGCATGTTGTTGAGCAGTTCTTC. This gives the protein CASSLHRGHVVEQFF.

The chain couples TRBV4-3 to TRBJ2-1, with 9 positions matching TRBD2. This CDR3 region has 17 residues. V was clipped by 4 bases and J by 6 bases; unmatched bases: 13. The germline gives CDR1 LGHNA, CDR2 YSLEER. CDR3 sequence reads: CASSPLGQAGGRNEQFF. CDR3 bases: TGCGCCAGCAGCCCCCTGGGGCAAGCGGGAGGTCGCAATGAGCAGTTCTTC.

The rearrangement joins TRBV3-1 (or the pseudogene TRBV3-2) to TRBJ2-3, with 9 bases lining up with TRBD2. Trimming cost V 6 bases and J 10 bases; bases outside gene matches: 5. This CDR3 contains 12 residues. The germline V gene encodes CDR1 LGHDT and CDR2 YNNKEL (reference sequence). DNA for the CDR3: TGTGCCAGCAGGGCCGGGACTAGCTCGCAGTATTTT. This codes for CASRAGTSSQYF.

V and J are TRBV27 and TRBJ2-1; possible D gene TRBD1, 5 bases. The CDR3 totals 13 residues. Trimming shortened V by 6 bases and J by 6 bases, and 12 bases separated the two germline ends. Germline V gene lookup returns CDR1 MNHEY and CDR2 SMNVEV (reference sequence). CDR3: CASRLTGTNEQFF. Written as DNA, the CDR3 is TGTGCCAGCAGGCTCACAGGAACCAATGAGCAGTTCTTC.

J is TRBJ2-3 and V is TRBV9, with D perhaps TRBD2 (6 bases). The germline CDR1 and CDR2 sequences are SGDLS and YYNGEE. Trimming cost V 4 bases and J 3 bases, with 15 bases left between them. The CDR3 totals 15 residues. The CDR3 sequence: CASSYSGTYTDTQYF. The CDR3, as DNA: TGTGCCAGCAGCTACTCCGGGACTTATACAGATACGCAGTATTTT. Full variable domain (outside the CDR3, taken from reference TRBV9 and TRBJ2-3): DSGVTQTPKHLITATGQRVTLRCSPRSGDLSVYWYQQSLDQGLQFLIQYYNGEERAKGNILERFSAQQFPDLHSELNLSSLELGDSALYFCASSYSGTYTDTQYFGPGTRLTVL.

The CDR3: CASRFNTAGFNSYNEQFF. The CDR3 nucleotides are TGTGCCAGCAGATTTAATACTGCGGGATTCAACTCCTACAATGAGCAGTTCTTC. The V and J genes are TRBV7-6 and TRBJ2-1, with D maybe TRBD2 (6 bases). The CDR3 runs to 18 residues. Germline loops: CDR1 SGHVS, CDR2 FNYEAQ. The V and J ends lost 6 bases and 0 bases respectively, with 21 bases between them.

V and J are TRBV9 and TRBJ1-2; a weak D match, TRBD1 (6 bases). The germline V and J ends were trimmed by 3 bases and 4 bases, with 16 bases remaining between them. The germline CDR1 and CDR2 sequences are SGDLS and YYNGEE. The CDR3 extends over 15 amino acids. The CDR3 region is CASSAGSGDSYGYTF. CDR3 sequence (DNA): TGTGCCAGCAGCGCCGGGTCAGGGGATAGCTATGGCTACACCTTC.

The V and J genes are TRBV2 and TRBJ2-3; D gene ambiguous. V gave up 6 bases and J gave up 4 bases, with 8 bases separating them. The CDR3 is made up of 12 amino acids. Germline values: CDR1 SNHLY, CDR2 FYNNEI. The CDR3 DNA is TGTGCCAGCAGGCTACTGGCAGATACGCAGTATTTT. Translating it yields CASRLLADTQYF.

The chain joins TRBV18 to TRBJ2-7; the D gene is possibly TRBD2 (5 bases). V was pared by 2 bases and J by 7 bases, with 15 bases between. CDR3 size: 14 residues. Looked up from germline, CDR1 is KGHSH and CDR2 is LQKENI. The CDR3 DNA reads as TGTGCCAGCTCACCATCTCGGGGAGCGCGGGAGCAGTACTTC. Translated: CASSPSRGAREQYF.

This rearrangement joins TRBV5-1 to TRBJ2-5; 14 nucleotides agree with TRBD2. The V segment lost 6 bases and the J segment 3 bases; nucleotides outside the gene matches: 10. Per the germline V gene, CDR1 is SGHRS and CDR2 is YFSETQ. The CDR3 covers 17 residues. The DNA of the CDR3 is TGCGCCAGCACTTCCCAGGGACTAGCGGGGGAGAAAGAGACCCAGTACTTC. Translation: CASTSQGLAGEKETQYF.

This chain links TRBV19 with TRBJ1-5; no definite D call. V lost 3 bases and J lost 0, with 12 bases in between. The CDR3 spans 16 residues. The V gene's germline CDR1 is LNHDA and CDR2 SQIVND (reference sequence). CDR3 bases: TGTGCCAGTAGTATCGGAGGGCCTTATAGCAATCAGCCCCAGCATTTT. It yields the protein CASSIGGPYSNQPQHF.

The CDR3 is CASSQARTGGPLVAKNIQYF. In DNA form, the CDR3 reads TGTGCCAGCAGCCAAGCAAGGACAGGGGGGCCTTTAGTAGCCAAAAACATTCAGTACTTC. The V gene is TRBV14, the J gene TRBJ2-4; 10 bases are a match to TRBD1. The CDR3 spans 20 residues. Germline loops: CDR1 SGHDN, CDR2 FVKESK. Germline trimming cut 1 base from V and 0 bases from J; bases unmatched to any gene: 12.